Below are 5 T cell receptor beta chains sequenced from a single sample in a study of PD-1 blockade in classical Hodgkin lymphoma. The table came from immunoSEQ multiplex PCR; TCRdb's copy has only in-frame clones and leaves some out. This table has over 80,000 clones, around nine tenths appearing once. Relapse was seen in all patients after autologous stem cell transplantation, and brentuximab vedotin exposure was variable. Sequencing was performed on peripheral blood mononuclear cells (PBMCs), taken at baseline. These receptors all come from a human donor with classical Hodgkin lymphoma.

The V and J genes are TRBV18 and TRBJ1-1; weak D call: TRBD1 (6 bases). Per germline, CDR1 KGHSH and CDR2 LQKENI. The length of the CDR3 is 13 residues. Between the trimmed V and J ends, which lost 3 bases and 8 bases, there was a span of 13 bases. The CDR3 bases are TGTGCCAGCTCACCGACCCCACAGGGAGAAGCTTTCTTT. Residues: CASSPTPQGEAFF.

V usage is TRBV20-1 and J usage is TRBJ2-1; TRBD2 aligns across 9 bases. J lost 10 bases, V lost 5 bases, and 3 bases had no gene match. There are 11 residues in the CDR3. Looked up from germline, CDR1 is DFQATT and CDR2 is SNEGSKA (reference sequence). Here the CDR3 reads CSAGAGGEQFF. The CDR3 DNA reads TGCAGTGCTGGAGCGGGAGGAGAGCAGTTCTTC.

This rearrangement joins TRBV4-1 to TRBJ1-2, with D unclear. CDR1 MGHRA and CDR2 YSYEKL come from the germline V gene. Trimming removed 6 bases from V and 2 bases from J, with 10 bases in between. The CDR3 extends over 13 amino acids. CDR3 protein: CASSYRSNYGYTF. Written as DNA, the CDR3 is TGCGCCAGCAGTTACAGATCCAACTATGGCTACACCTTC.

J is TRBJ1-1 and V is TRBV6-5; weak D call: TRBD1 (5 bases). CDR1 is MNHEY and CDR2 is SVGAGI in the germline V gene. Trimming left V 6 bases short and J 1 base short, with 12 bases between. The CDR3 runs to 14 residues. CDR3 DNA sequence: TGTGCCAGCAGGGCAGGGACGACGAACACTGAAGCTTTCTTT. As protein: CASRAGTTNTEAFF.

This clone occurred once. The rearrangement uses TRBV5-4 and TRBJ1-1, with a tentative D call TRBD1 (5 bases). The CDR3 runs 12 residues. Germline CDR1 and CDR2: SGHNT and YYREEE (reference sequence). V lost 2 bases and J lost 7, with 9 bases in between. In DNA, the CDR3 is TGTGCCAGCAGCTTTGGGACCGGTGAAGCTTTCTTT. Translation: CASSFGTGEAFF.